This T cell receptor beta chain derives from a study of T cell repertoires in cytomegalovirus infection. At the level of the study: Public TCR beta signatures were indicative of both CMV infection and a matching HLA type. Broader study findings: HLA-C-restricted CMV-specific TCR beta clonotypes prevailed in the ex vivo response. Accumulated public TCR beta family frequency recognized individuals carrying CMV together with the relevant HLA.

Germline V gene sequence: CDR1 SGHTA, CDR2 FQGNSA. The CDR3 covers 15 residues. The germline V and J ends were trimmed by 5 bases and 6 bases, with 17 bases remaining between them. TCRdb independently ran MiXCR on the reads; one entry per CDR3 protein. This table holds about 260,000 distinct CDR3 sequences, roughly 10% found once. This clonotype was recorded at least ten times. Antigen specificity is unknown. The chain combines TRBV7-2 with TRBJ1-5; TRBD1 might be the D (5 bases). Sequencing input: PBMCs. This receptor was identified in a human donor in good health (CMV status not recorded). Some clones in this sample may be carry-over from other donors' samples. CDR3 residues: CASSPGGGVIQPQHF. The CDR3 DNA sequence: TGTGCCAGCAGCCCTGGCGGGGGGGTTATTCAGCCCCAGCATTTT.